This passage covers 17 T cell receptor beta chains from one sample sequenced in a study of vaccination and CD4 T cells after COVID-19. Oncomine TCR Beta short-read sequencing was applied to DNA from cultured CD4+ T cells. MiXCR, applied by TCRdb to the PCR reads, yields one record per CDR3 protein. The table includes approximately 14,000 distinct CDR3 sequences, approximately 73% detected once. These receptors lack a known antigen. Specified treatment: roughly ten-day PBMC culture with coronavirus spike peptide pools or control peptides (ViraFEST assay). Material: CD4+ T cells from blood, cultured in vitro. Receptors originate from a human donor who had recovered from COVID-19.

In regard to this clonotype: One end of the junction fails to match germline, which may point to a read error. The V call is TRBV19, the J call TRBJ1-1; a possible D gene is TRBD1 (6 bases). Germline CDR1 is LNHDA and CDR2 is SQIVND (reference sequence). The CDR3 length is 17 residues. CDR3 sequence reads: CASSTPGRGAMNTEAFF. In DNA form, the CDR3 reads TGTGCCAGTAGTACCCCCGGCAGGGGAGCAATGAACACTGAAGCCTTCTTT.

The rearrangement links TRBV6-5 to TRBJ2-5; 7 bases agree with TRBD2. CDR1 is MNHEY and CDR2 is SVGAGI in the germline V gene. Losses at the gene ends were 4 bases for V and 6 bases for J; bases not matched to a gene: 14. The length of the CDR3 is 16 residues. The CDR3 sequence: CASSSGGAGDLKTQYF. CDR3 coding DNA: TGTGCCAGCAGTTCCGGTGGTGCGGGAGATCTAAAGACCCAGTACTTC.

This clonotype has only a few counts. This chain joins TRBV20-1 and TRBJ1-6; TRBD1 matches at 7 bases. In germline, CDR1 is DFQATT, CDR2 SNEGSKA (reference sequence). The CDR3 contains 14 residues. Trimming cost V 4 bases and J 7 bases; bases outside gene matches: 7. The CDR3 sequence is CSATPTGPNSPLHF. In nucleotides, the CDR3 is TGCAGTGCTACTCCGACAGGGCCAAATTCACCCCTCCACTTT.

The chain employs TRBV28 and TRBJ1-2, with 8 nucleotides matching TRBD1. The junction had 7 bases not matched to a gene; V was cut back by 5 bases and J by 8 bases. The CDR3 extends over 13 amino acids. CDR1 is MDHEN, CDR2 SYDVKM, per germline. This chain's CDR3 is CASSPPTGGGYTF. CDR3 DNA sequence: TGTGCCAGCAGTCCCCCAACAGGGGGGGGCTACACCTTC.

The chain employs TRBV19 and TRBJ1-1; D gene uncertain. The V gene's germline CDR1 is LNHDA and CDR2 SQIVND (reference sequence). V was trimmed by 3 bases and J by 5 bases, leaving 10 bases between them. The CDR3 spans 13 residues. The CDR3 DNA reads TGTGCCAGTAGTATCCAACGGTTGACTGAAGCTTTCTTT. Protein product: CASSIQRLTEAFF.

This chain uses TRBV20-1 with TRBJ2-3; 10 nucleotides align to TRBD2. There are 15 residues in the CDR3. J lost 4 bases, V lost 5 bases, and 9 bases had no gene match. Germline V lookup: CDR1 DFQATT, CDR2 SNEGSKA (reference sequence). In nucleotides, the CDR3 is TGCAGTGCTCGGGTTGGGCTAGCGGGAGCAGATACGCAGTATTTT. It translates to CSARVGLAGADTQYF.

This rearrangement joins TRBV28 to TRBJ1-5; D remains ambiguous. This CDR3 has 11 amino acids. The V end was cut by 10 bases, the J end by 7 bases, with 11 bases between. Germline-derived CDR1 and CDR2 are MDHEN and SYDVKM. Here the CDR3 reads CATRSIQPQHF. The CDR3 DNA reads TGTGCCACTCGTTCAATCCAGCCCCAGCATTTT.

The table lists this clonotype with a few counts. The chain recombines TRBV6-2 or TRBV6-3 with TRBJ1-6, with 7 positions matching TRBD1. Trimming took 5 bases from V and 13 from J; bases not matched to a gene: 20. The CDR3 is 17 amino acids. CDR1 is MNHEY, CDR2 SVGEGT, per germline. The chain's CDR3 is CASSPRTGSLAQNPLHF. Here the CDR3 DNA reads TGTGCCAGCAGTCCGCGGACAGGATCACTTGCGCAGAATCCCCTCCACTTT.

J is TRBJ1-6 and V is TRBV20-1, with 10 bases fitting TRBD1. Germline V gene data show CDR1 as DFQATT and CDR2 as SNEGSKA (reference sequence). CDR3 length equals 14 residues. V trimming: 6 bases; J trimming: 11 bases; junction bases outside the gene matches: 10. In DNA form, the CDR3 reads TGCAGTGCAAACCTCGGGACAGGGGCTGCACCCCTCCACTTT. Translation gives CSANLGTGAAPLHF.

The table lists this clonotype with a count of one. The chain joins TRBV27 to TRBJ1-6; D not resolved. V lost 5 bases and J lost 8, with 13 bases in between. The germline CDR1 and CDR2 sequences are MNHEY and SMNVEV (reference sequence). This CDR3 has 14 amino acids. The CDR3 sequence: CASSPPSAYSPLHF. The CDR3 coding sequence is TGTGCCAGCAGTCCACCTAGTGCGTATTCACCCCTCCACTTT.

This clonotype was picked up a small number of times. The V and J genes are TRBV20-1 and TRBJ2-5; 9 nucleotides align to TRBD2. Germline assignment: CDR1 DFQATT and CDR2 SNEGSKA (reference sequence). This CDR3 spans 15 amino acids. The V and J ends lost 0 bases and 3 bases, in that order; junction bases with no gene match: 5. In nucleotides, the CDR3 is TGCAGTGCTAGAGACCTCAGACTAGCGGAAGAGACCCAGTACTTC. This sequence encodes CSARDLRLAEETQYF.

V is TRBV6-1 and J is TRBJ1-2, with D hard to call. The germline gives CDR1 MNHNS, CDR2 SASEGT. V lost 5 bases and J 2 bases, leaving 12 bases between the germline ends. CDR3 length: 14 amino acids. CDR3 nucleotide sequence: TGTGCCAGCAGTCCTTTAAACCACAACTATGGCTACACCTTC. Amino acids: CASSPLNHNYGYTF.

The genes are TRBV7-9 and TRBJ1-2; D is ambiguous. Germline V gives CDR1 SEHNR, CDR2 FQNEAQ (reference sequence). Trimming stripped 6 bases from V and 6 bases from J, with 11 bases between. There are 12 residues in the CDR3. The CDR3 loop reads CASSRALNGYTF. In DNA, the CDR3 is TGTGCCAGCAGTAGGGCCCTTAATGGCTACACCTTC.

J is TRBJ2-7 and V is TRBV15; 7 bases are shared with TRBD2. Per germline, CDR1 LNHNV and CDR2 YYDKDF (reference sequence). CDR3 size: 17 residues. J lost 0 bases, V lost 2 bases, and 10 bases had no gene match. In DNA, the CDR3 is TGTGCCACCAGCAGAAAAGCGGGACGCGCAACCTCCTACGAGCAGTACTTC. Amino acid sequence: CATSRKAGRATSYEQYF.

The chain has TRBV28 and TRBJ1-2, with D maybe TRBD1 (6 bases). Trimming cost V 5 bases and J 11 bases, with 18 bases left between them. This CDR3 has 13 amino acids. Germline V gene sequence: CDR1 MDHEN, CDR2 SYDVKM. CDR3 in DNA: TGTGCCAGCAGTGCCGAACAGGGTTTAGGTTACACCTTC. Its translation is CASSAEQGLGYTF.

V is TRBV11-2 and J is TRBJ2-5; 9 bases are a match to TRBD2. The CDR3 consists of 17 residues. Trimming took 3 bases from V and 1 from J; bases not matched to a gene: 9. The germline V gene has CDR1 SGHAT and CDR2 FQNNGV. The CDR3, as DNA: TGTGCCAGCAGCTTCCGGGGTGATAGCGGGGGCCAAGAGACCCAGTACTTC. Its protein is CASSFRGDSGGQETQYF.

The genes are TRBV20-1 and TRBJ2-2; the D call may be TRBD1 or TRBD2 (5 bases each). The V end was cut by 4 bases, the J end by 2 bases, with 14 bases between. Germline V lookup: CDR1 DFQATT, CDR2 SNEGSKA (reference sequence). This CDR3 has 15 amino acids. Written as DNA, the CDR3 is TGCAGTGCTAATCGAGGGGCGGTCAACACCGGGGAGCTGTTTTTT. It codes for CSANRGAVNTGELFF.